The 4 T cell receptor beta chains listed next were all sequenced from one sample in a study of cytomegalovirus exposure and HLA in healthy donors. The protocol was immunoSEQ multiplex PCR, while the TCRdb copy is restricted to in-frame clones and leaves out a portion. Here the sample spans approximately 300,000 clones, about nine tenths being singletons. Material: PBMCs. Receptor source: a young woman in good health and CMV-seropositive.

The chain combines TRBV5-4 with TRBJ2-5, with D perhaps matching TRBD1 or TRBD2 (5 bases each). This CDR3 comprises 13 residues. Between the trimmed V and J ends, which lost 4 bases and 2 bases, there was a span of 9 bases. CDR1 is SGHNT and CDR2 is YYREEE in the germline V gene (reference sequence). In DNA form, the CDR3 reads TGTGCCAGCAGCGAGGGACCTCAAGAGACCCAGTACTTC. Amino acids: CASSEGPQETQYF.

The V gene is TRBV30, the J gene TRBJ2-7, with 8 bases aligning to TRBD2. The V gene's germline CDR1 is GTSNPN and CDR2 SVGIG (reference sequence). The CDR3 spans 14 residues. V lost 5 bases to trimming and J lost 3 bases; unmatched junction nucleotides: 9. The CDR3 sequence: CAWDHSGNSYEQYF. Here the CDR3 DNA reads TGTGCCTGGGATCATAGCGGGAACAGCTACGAGCAGTACTTC.

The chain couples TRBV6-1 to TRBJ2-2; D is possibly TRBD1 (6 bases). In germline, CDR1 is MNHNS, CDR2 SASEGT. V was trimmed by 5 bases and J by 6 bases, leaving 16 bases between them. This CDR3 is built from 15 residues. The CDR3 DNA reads TGTGCCAGCAGTCTTACTCAGACAGGAGCCGGGGAGCTGTTTTTT. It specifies CASSLTQTGAGELFF.

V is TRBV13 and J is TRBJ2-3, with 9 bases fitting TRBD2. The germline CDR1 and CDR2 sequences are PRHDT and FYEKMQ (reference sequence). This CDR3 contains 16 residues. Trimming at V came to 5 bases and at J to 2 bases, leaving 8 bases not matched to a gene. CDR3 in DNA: TGTGCCAGCAGCCCACCTAGCGGGGAAGTCACAGATACGCAGTATTTT. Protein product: CASSPPSGEVTDTQYF.